One and the same sample provided the 27 T cell receptor beta chains below, sequenced in a study of CD8 T cells in ankylosing spondylitis. TCRdb reanalysed the 5' RACE reads using MiXCR and keeps one entry per CDR3 protein. The sample has 200,000 to 300,000 distinct CDR3 sequences, around 7.8% seen once; the top ten hold around 6.8%. Sequencing was carried out using blood, either unsorted or a sorted T cell fraction (not recorded which). The receptor source for this set is a male donor with ankylosing spondylitis or in good health (not recorded which).

This clonotype was counted many times. This chain uses TRBV7-3 with TRBJ2-1; D is unclear. Germline values: CDR1 SGHTA, CDR2 FQGTGA. The CDR3 contains 11 residues. The V gene lost 2 bases and the J gene lost 10 bases, with 6 bases spanning the gap. CDR3 region: CASSLAQEQFF. CDR3 DNA: TGTGCCAGCAGCTTAGCTCAGGAGCAGTTCTTC.

This clonotype was detected many times. In nucleotides, the CDR3 is TGTGCCAGCAGCTTAGGCCAGGGGGCGCCTAATTCACCCCTCCACTTT. Its translation: CASSLGQGAPNSPLHF. The chain has TRBV7-2 and TRBJ1-6; TRBD1 agrees at 8 bases. The V gene's germline CDR1 is SGHTA and CDR2 FQGNSA. After removal of 1 base from V and 6 bases from J, the junction contained 5 bases not matched to a gene. CDR3 length: 16 residues.

This clonotype has ten or more counts. J is TRBJ1-1 and V is TRBV29-1; 10 positions match TRBD1. Germline assignment: CDR1 SQVTM and CDR2 ANQGSEA. The CDR3 is 13 residues long. Trimming cost V 5 bases and J 7 bases; bases outside gene matches: 7. CDR3 nucleotide sequence: TGCAGCGTTTCCGGGACAGGGGTCGATGAAGCTTTCTTT. Amino acid sequence: CSVSGTGVDEAFF.

Ten or more counts support this clonotype. The rearrangement uses TRBV12-3 or TRBV12-4 and TRBJ2-5, with D uncertain. Trimming removed 1 base at V and 3 bases at J, with 6 bases between. CDR3 length: 13 amino acids. CDR3 loop: CASSLDEEETQYF. The CDR3 region has the DNA TGTGCCAGCAGTTTAGACGAAGAAGAGACCCAGTACTTC.

This clonotype was detected only a few times. V and J are TRBV27 and TRBJ2-7; no clear D gene. V lost 5 bases and J lost 6, with 17 bases in between. Germline V gene data show CDR1 as MNHEY and CDR2 as SMNVEV (reference sequence). The CDR3 spans 14 residues. CDR3 DNA: TGTGCCAGCAGTCTAGAACCCGGCCGGGCCGAGCAGTACTTC. It codes for CASSLEPGRAEQYF.

This clonotype was counted at least ten times. This rearrangement joins TRBV5-5 to TRBJ1-3, with D perhaps TRBD1 (6 bases). Germline-derived CDR1 and CDR2 are SGHKS and YYEKEE (reference sequence). V lost 4 bases to trimming and J lost 0 bases, with 11 bases between them. CDR3 length: 15 amino acids. In nucleotides, the CDR3 is TGTGCCAGCAGCCCAGGGGCCACCTCTGGAAACACCATATATTTT. This encodes CASSPGATSGNTIYF.

This clonotype showed up many times. The rearrangement links TRBV7-2 to TRBJ1-6; 7 bases are shared with TRBD1. The V and J ends lost 7 bases and 8 bases, in that order; junction bases with no gene match: 8. The CDR3 extends over 14 amino acids. The V gene's germline CDR1 is SGHTA and CDR2 FQGNSA. CDR3 in DNA: TGTGCCAGCACTACAGGGGCGTCCTATTCACCCCTCCACTTT. Translation: CASTTGASYSPLHF.

This clonotype was seen many times. The V gene is TRBV28, the J gene TRBJ2-3; 8 positions match TRBD1. Germline CDR1 is MDHEN and CDR2 is SYDVKM. The CDR3 has 14 amino acids. The V and J ends lost 4 bases and 3 bases, in that order; junction bases with no gene match: 3. The CDR3 sequence: CASSWTGLTDTQYF. Here the CDR3 DNA reads TGTGCCAGCAGTTGGACAGGGTTAACAGATACGCAGTATTTT. The full variable domain, with the rest looked up from reference TRBV28 and TRBJ2-3, is DVKVTQSSRYLVKRTGEKVFLECVQDMDHENMFWYRQDPGLGLRLIYFSYDVKMKEKGDIPEGYSVSREKKERFSLILESASTNQTSMYLCASSWTGLTDTQYFGPGTRLTVL.

A note on this clonotype: This may arise from a read error, as a much more abundant clone is one base away. The chain employs TRBV12-3 or TRBV12-4 and TRBJ2-7, with D perhaps TRBD1 (5 bases). The tail of the sequence fits TRBJ2-1 better, so the J call may be wrong. CDR3 size: 16 residues. This chain's CDR3 is CASSPPNRLSVDEQFF. The CDR3 DNA follows: TGTGCCAGCAGCCCTCCCAACAGGTTAAGTGTTGACGAGCAGTTCTTC.

On this clonotype: A much larger clone sits a single nucleotide away, making a read error possible. J is TRBJ2-7 and V is TRBV7-8; TRBD1 matches 8 bases. The V gene end was trimmed by 1 base and the J gene end by 6 bases; junction bases not matched to a gene: 2. Germline V gene sequence: CDR1 SGHVS, CDR2 FQNEAQ. The CDR3 loop spans 13 amino acids. The CDR3 here is CASSLVTGVEQYF. In nucleotides, the CDR3 is TGTGCCAGCAGCTTAGTGACAGGGGTCGAGCAGTACTTC. The full variable domain, rest sourced from reference TRBV7-8 and TRBJ2-7, is GAGVSQSPRYKVAKRGQDVALRCDPISGHVSLFWYQQALGQGPEFLTYFQNEAQLDKSGLPSDRFFAERPEGSVSTLKIQRTQQEDSAVYLCASSLVTGVEQYFGPGTRLTVT.

A few counts support this clonotype. The chain employs TRBV7-2 and TRBJ2-5, with a tentative D call TRBD1 (6 bases). Trimming shortened V by 7 bases and J by 3 bases, and 15 bases separated the two germline ends. CDR3 length equals 14 residues. Germline V lookup: CDR1 SGHTA, CDR2 FQGNSA. Written as DNA, the CDR3 is TGTGCCAGCACCCGGACAGCCCAGGAAGAGACCCAGTACTTC. It specifies CASTRTAQEETQYF.

Ten or more counts support this clonotype. This chain uses TRBV19 with TRBJ1-2; 8 bases line up with TRBD1. With V trimmed by 6 bases and J by 4 bases, 4 bases remained unmatched. Germline V lookup: CDR1 LNHDA, CDR2 SQIVND (reference sequence). This CDR3 is built from 13 residues. In DNA form, the CDR3 reads TGTGCCAGTAGCAGGGGGCTGGGCTATGGCTACACCTTC. Translating it yields CASSRGLGYGYTF.

This clonotype was observed at least ten times. V is TRBV4-3 and J is TRBJ1-6, with a weak D call TRBD1 (5 bases). Trimming removed 4 bases from V and 5 bases from J, with 15 bases in between. CDR3 length equals 16 residues. CDR1 LGHNA and CDR2 YSLEER come from the germline V gene. The CDR3 DNA is TGCGCCAGCAGCCCCAGAGTTGGGGGGGATAATTCACCCCTCCACTTT. This gives the protein CASSPRVGGDNSPLHF.

This clonotype was detected many times. This rearrangement joins TRBV5-1 to TRBJ2-1; TRBD2 agrees at 7 bases. The CDR3 is 15 amino acids. Per germline, CDR1 SGHRS and CDR2 YFSETQ. J was trimmed by 2 bases and V by 0 bases; bases with no gene match: 2. CDR3 bases: TGCGCCAGCAGCTTGGCTAGCGGACCCTACAATGAGCAGTTCTTC. Protein sequence: CASSLASGPYNEQFF. The variable domain in full, completed from reference TRBV5-1 and TRBJ2-1, reads KAGVTQTPRYLIKTRGQQVTLSCSPISGHRSVSWYQQTPGQGLQFLFEYFSETQRNKGNFPGRFSGRQFSNSRSEMNVSTLELGDSALYLCASSLASGPYNEQFFGPGTRLTVL.

This clonotype was counted many times. V is TRBV10-3 and J is TRBJ2-7, with TRBD2 matching over 7 bases. CDR3 length: 14 amino acids. Per the germline V gene, CDR1 is ENHRY and CDR2 is SYGVKD. Trimming took 3 bases from V and 5 from J; bases not matched to a gene: 7. In DNA form, the CDR3 reads TGTGCCATCAGTGATGACGGGAGGCCCCACGAGCAGTACTTC. Translating gives CAISDDGRPHEQYF.

This chain connects TRBV29-1 to TRBJ1-1; 7 bases fit TRBD1. The CDR3 sequence is 12 residues long. After removal of 6 bases from V and 11 bases from J, the junction contained 12 bases not matched to a gene. In germline, CDR1 is SQVTM, CDR2 ANQGSEA. In nucleotides, the CDR3 is TGCAGCGTCGACAGGGTTGAGGGGGTGGCTTTCTTT. Translated: CSVDRVEGVAFF.

This clonotype was seen repeatedly, ten times or more. The rearrangement uses TRBV5-1 and TRBJ1-4, with 9 bases matching TRBD1. The germline CDR1 and CDR2 sequences are SGHRS and YFSETQ. Losses at the gene ends were 3 bases for V and 0 bases for J; bases not matched to a gene: 3. This CDR3 contains 16 residues. DNA of the CDR3: TGCGCCAGCAGCTGGGACAGGGCCTCAACTAATGAAAAACTGTTTTTT. This gives the protein CASSWDRASTNEKLFF.

The chain recombines TRBV5-5 with TRBJ2-3; the D gene is possibly TRBD1 (6 bases). V was clipped by 5 bases and J by 3 bases, with 10 bases between them. The germline gives CDR1 SGHKS, CDR2 YYEKEE (reference sequence). This CDR3 region has 13 residues. The CDR3 bases are TGTGCCAGCAGTGGGACATTAACAGATACGCAGTATTTT. Amino acid sequence: CASSGTLTDTQYF.

Ten or more counts support this clonotype. The chain uses TRBV9 and TRBJ2-7; possibly TRBD2 for D (5 bases). V was shortened by 0 bases and J by 5 bases, with 15 bases between the two germline ends. This CDR3 comprises 15 residues. Germline CDR1 and CDR2: SGDLS and YYNGEE. The CDR3 here is CASSVGLAMSHEQYF. The CDR3 bases are TGTGCCAGCAGCGTAGGTCTAGCTATGTCCCACGAGCAGTACTTC.

In its sample, this clonotype was seen many times. The chain joins TRBV5-1 to TRBJ1-2; the match to TRBD1 covers 8 bases. CDR3 length equals 14 residues. V was clipped by 3 bases and J by 8 bases; unmatched bases: 9. Per the germline V gene, CDR1 is SGHRS and CDR2 is YFSETQ. The DNA for the CDR3 is TGCGCCAGCAGCTATTCGACGACAGGGGAAGGCTACACCTTC. It specifies CASSYSTTGEGYTF.

This clonotype was found many times. The gene calls are TRBV6-5 and TRBJ2-1; D is unresolved. Germline V lookup: CDR1 MNHEY, CDR2 SVGAGI. Trimming cost V 2 bases and J 6 bases, with 11 bases left between them. This CDR3 is 14 amino acids long. CDR3 loop: CASSYQRLSNEQFF. CDR3 nucleotides: TGTGCCAGCAGTTACCAGAGGCTAAGCAATGAGCAGTTCTTC.

This clonotype was counted ten times or more. This chain links TRBV5-1 with TRBJ2-7; 8 bases line up with TRBD2. The CDR3 length is 21 residues. The J segment lost 9 bases and the V segment lost 4 bases, leaving 33 bases of the junction unmatched. The V gene's germline CDR1 is SGHRS and CDR2 YFSETQ. CDR3: CASSPFAGGSTLRPTRLGQYF. The CDR3 bases are TGCGCCAGCAGCCCCTTCGCGGGGGGTTCAACCCTAAGGCCGACTCGTCTGGGGCAGTACTTC.

This clonotype has at least ten counts. The rearrangement joins TRBV12-3 or TRBV12-4 to TRBJ2-5; a weak D match, TRBD2 (7 bases). Trimming shortened V by 3 bases and J by 2 bases, and 16 bases separated the two germline ends. The CDR3 totals 16 residues. CDR3 nucleotides: TGTGCCAGCAGTTTGTTCGGGGGGCCGGTACAAGAGACCCAGTACTTC. Translated, it gives CASSLFGGPVQETQYF.

This clonotype was counted at least ten times. The V and J genes are TRBV20-1 and TRBJ2-3, with TRBD2 matching over 9 bases. Trimming removed 2 bases from V and 0 bases from J; junction bases left unmatched: 12. CDR1 and CDR2 (germline): DFQATT, SNEGSKA (reference sequence). The CDR3 has 18 amino acids. The CDR3 region is CSARSGRGGLRSTDTQYF. The CDR3 DNA follows: TGCAGTGCTAGATCAGGGCGGGGGGGCCTAAGAAGCACAGATACGCAGTATTTT.

This clonotype was seen at least ten times. The chain is built from TRBV5-1 and TRBJ2-1, with D possibly matching TRBD2 (5 bases). Trimming pared 4 bases from V and 10 bases from J, leaving 15 bases between. CDR1 is SGHRS, CDR2 YFSETQ, per germline. The length of the CDR3 is 13 residues. This chain's CDR3 is CASSQDPEREQFF. The DNA of the CDR3 is TGCGCCAGCAGCCAAGACCCGGAGCGGGAGCAGTTCTTC.

The chain combines TRBV7-6 with TRBJ2-3; TRBD2 matches at 12 bases. Germline CDR1 SGHVS, CDR2 FNYEAQ. The CDR3 covers 15 residues. The J segment lost 2 bases and the V segment lost 6 bases, leaving 3 bases of the junction unmatched. The CDR3, as DNA: TGTGCCAGCAGGCGGACTAGCGGGAACACAGATACGCAGTATTTT. Its protein product is CASRRTSGNTDTQYF.

For the CDR3, the DNA is TGCAGTGCTAGCAGTCAGGTAGCTAACTATGGCTACACCTTC. Its protein product is CSASSQVANYGYTF. The V call is TRBV20-1, the J call TRBJ1-2; D gene unclear. CDR3 length equals 14 residues. CDR1 DFQATT and CDR2 SNEGSKA come from the germline V gene (reference sequence). V lost 3 bases and J 0 bases, leaving 11 bases between the germline ends.